Below are 11 T cell receptor beta chains sequenced from a single sample in a study of radiotherapy plus CTLA-4 blockade in lung cancer. The protocol was immunoSEQ multiplex PCR, while the TCRdb copy is restricted to in-frame clones and leaves out a portion. The sample includes around 90,000 clones, around 81% seen only once; the top ten take roughly 15%. The input for sequencing was peripheral blood, taken from a patient treated with radiotherapy plus ipilimumab. These receptors were collected from a human donor with non-small cell lung cancer that progressed on radiotherapy plus ipilimumab.

J is TRBJ1-1 and V is TRBV29-1; 7 bases map to TRBD1. Germline assignment: CDR1 SQVTM and CDR2 ANQGSEA. J gave up 4 bases and V 3 bases, and 11 bases lay outside the gene matches. CDR3 length equals 15 residues. CDR3 DNA: TGCAGCGTTGATTTGGGGACCAGGGGGGTCACTGAAGCTTTCTTT. This gives the protein CSVDLGTRGVTEAFF.

CDR3 sequence reads: CASSQVRGEDRSSYNEQFF. The CDR3 nucleotides are TGTGCCAGCAGCCAAGTTAGAGGGGAGGACCGGAGCTCCTACAATGAGCAGTTCTTC. V gene TRBV4-2 combines with J gene TRBJ2-1, with D perhaps TRBD2 (6 bases). Between the trimmed V and J ends, which lost 1 base and 0 bases, there was a span of 19 bases. The CDR3 consists of 19 residues. Germline values: CDR1 LGHNA, CDR2 YNFKEQ.

The chain is built from TRBV28 and TRBJ1-2; TRBD1 aligns across 10 bases. CDR3 length: 16 amino acids. The V gene's germline CDR1 is MDHEN and CDR2 SYDVKM. V lost 4 bases to trimming and J lost 6 bases; unmatched junction nucleotides: 11. DNA of the CDR3: TGTGCCAGCAGTTCCTTCCCGACCGGGACAGGGGATGGCTACACCTTC. Translated, it gives CASSSFPTGTGDGYTF.

This chain uses TRBV6-6 with TRBJ1-2; D gene uncertain. This CDR3 is built from 13 residues. In germline, CDR1 is MNHNY, CDR2 SVGAGI (reference sequence). Trimming removed 6 bases from V and 1 base from J, with 9 bases in between. The CDR3 nucleotides are TGTGCCAGCAGCCCCATGCTTAACTATGGCTACACCTTC. This gives the protein CASSPMLNYGYTF.

In the case of this clone: Sequence at one end of the junction differs from germline and may be a read error. The chain carries TRBV28 and TRBJ2-4, with 8 nucleotides matching TRBD1. The CDR3 spans 10 residues. The V gene's germline CDR1 is MDHEN and CDR2 SYDVKM. The CDR3 nucleotides are TGTGCCAGCAGCTCGGGACAGGTGGCCTTC. This gives the protein CASSSGQVAF.

This clone came up a few times. This rearrangement joins TRBV6-1 to TRBJ1-3; D unresolved. The CDR3 runs to 11 residues. Germline V lookup: CDR1 MNHNS, CDR2 SASEGT. The V end lost 4 bases, the J end lost 9 bases, and 7 bases lay between the germline ends. CDR3 sequence reads: CASSGLSTIYF. As DNA, the CDR3 is TGTGCCAGCAGTGGTCTTAGCACCATATATTTT.

The rearrangement uses TRBV19 and TRBJ2-7, with D maybe TRBD2 (6 bases). Germline V gives CDR1 LNHDA, CDR2 SQIVND (reference sequence). CDR3 size: 16 residues. Trimming shortened V by 4 bases and J by 2 bases, and 18 bases separated the two germline ends. The CDR3 here is CASSTGGTAMPYEQYF. The CDR3 region has the DNA TGTGCCAGTAGTACTGGCGGGACCGCCATGCCCTACGAGCAGTACTTC.

The chain combines TRBV28 with TRBJ1-5; TRBD1 matches at 7 bases. J was trimmed by 4 bases and V by 7 bases; bases with no gene match: 7. The CDR3 extends over 14 amino acids. Germline V gene data show CDR1 as MDHEN and CDR2 as SYDVKM. CDR3 DNA sequence: TGTGCCAGCATAGGGGGGACAGCGAATCAGCCCCAGCATTTT. Translation gives CASIGGTANQPQHF. Based on the CDR3 plus reference TRBV28 and TRBJ1-5, the full variable domain is DVKVTQSSRYLVKRTGEKVFLECVQDMDHENMFWYRQDPGLGLRLIYFSYDVKMKEKGDIPEGYSVSREKKERFSLILESASTNQTSMYLCASIGGTANQPQHFGDGTRLSIL.

The chain uses TRBV6-5 and TRBJ2-7; possibly TRBD2 for D (6 bases). With 6 bases removed from V and 0 bases from J, the gap between germline ends came to 12 bases. Germline CDR1 is MNHEY and CDR2 is SVGAGI. The CDR3 is made up of 14 amino acids. CDR3: CASRRDGSSYEQYF. In nucleotides, the CDR3 is TGTGCCAGCAGGCGGGACGGGAGCTCCTACGAGCAGTACTTC.

The V gene is TRBV27, the J gene TRBJ1-5; no clear D gene. V lost 3 bases, J lost 5 bases, and 11 bases lay in between. This CDR3 comprises 14 residues. Germline CDR1 MNHEY, CDR2 SMNVEV (reference sequence). The CDR3 coding sequence is TGTGCCAGCAGTTTGTCCCCCTCCGATCAGCCCCAGCATTTT. Protein: CASSLSPSDQPQHF.

This clone appeared a few times. J is TRBJ2-7 and V is TRBV10-3; perhaps D is TRBD1 or TRBD2 (5 bases each). The CDR3 has 15 amino acids. With 3 bases removed from V and 4 bases from J, the gap between germline ends came to 16 bases. The germline CDR1 and CDR2 sequences are ENHRY and SYGVKD. The DNA of the CDR3 is TGTGCCATCAGTGAACCGGGACCCAGAGGGTACGAGCAGTACTTC. Protein sequence: CAISEPGPRGYEQYF.